The subject of this entry is one T cell receptor (beta chain). Its specificity is unknown. Germline V gene lookup returns CDR1 LGHNA and CDR2 YSLEER. V dropped 3 bases and J dropped 8; count of bases not matched to a gene: 7. This CDR3 has 15 amino acids. It was healthy bone marrow donors who served as donors. A multiplex PCR was run with 60 Vbeta primers and 13 Jbeta primers. As handled by the study authors: A later analysis counted tens of millions of unique TCR beta chains, some 11 million shared. Sequencing was performed with immunoSEQ multiplex PCR; in TCRdb, only in-frame clones are kept and a portion is missing. V and J calls and clone size are those listed in that table; D and trimming were worked out from the DNA. Of around 170,000 clones listed, approximately 84% are singletons. This sample was included in a study of cytomegalovirus exposure and HLA in healthy donors. Findings and caveats of the study: Among TCR beta chains of equal frequency, HLA-associated ones were more clonally expanded in a later analysis.

The receptor was isolated from a woman between 45 and 65 years old in good health and CMV-seropositive. The V and J genes are TRBV4-3 and TRBJ1-4; 9 bases map to TRBD1. Sequencing was done on a sample of PBMCs. The CDR3 DNA follows: TGCGCCAGCAGCCACATACAGGGGGCAGAAGAAAAACTGTTTTTT. Translated, it gives CASSHIQGAEEKLFF.